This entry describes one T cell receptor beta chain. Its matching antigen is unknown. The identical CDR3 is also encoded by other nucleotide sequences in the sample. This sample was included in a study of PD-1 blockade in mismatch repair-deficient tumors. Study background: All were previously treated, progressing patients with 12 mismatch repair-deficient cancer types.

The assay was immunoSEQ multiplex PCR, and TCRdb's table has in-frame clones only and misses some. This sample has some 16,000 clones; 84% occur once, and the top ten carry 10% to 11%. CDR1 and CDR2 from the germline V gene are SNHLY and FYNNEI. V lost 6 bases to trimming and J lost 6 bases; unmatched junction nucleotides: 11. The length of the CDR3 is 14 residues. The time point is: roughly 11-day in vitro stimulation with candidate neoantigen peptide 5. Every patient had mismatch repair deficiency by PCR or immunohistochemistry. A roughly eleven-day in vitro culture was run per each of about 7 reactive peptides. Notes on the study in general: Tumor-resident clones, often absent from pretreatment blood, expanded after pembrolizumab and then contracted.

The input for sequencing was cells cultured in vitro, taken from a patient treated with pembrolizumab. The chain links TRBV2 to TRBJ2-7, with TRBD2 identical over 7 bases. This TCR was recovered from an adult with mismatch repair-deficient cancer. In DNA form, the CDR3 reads TGTGCCAGCAGGGGGTTGGGGGGGTGGTTCGAGCAGTACTTC. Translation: CASRGLGGWFEQYF.